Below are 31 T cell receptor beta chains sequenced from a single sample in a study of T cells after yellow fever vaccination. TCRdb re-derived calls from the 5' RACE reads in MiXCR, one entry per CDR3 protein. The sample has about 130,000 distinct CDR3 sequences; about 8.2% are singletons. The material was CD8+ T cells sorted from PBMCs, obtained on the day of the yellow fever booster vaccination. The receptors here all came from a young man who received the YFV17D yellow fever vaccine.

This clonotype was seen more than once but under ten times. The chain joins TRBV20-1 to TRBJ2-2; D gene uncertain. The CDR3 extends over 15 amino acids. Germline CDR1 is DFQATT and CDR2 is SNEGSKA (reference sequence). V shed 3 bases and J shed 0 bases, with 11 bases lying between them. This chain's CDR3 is CSASPPDTNTGELFF. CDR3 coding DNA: TGCAGTGCTAGTCCACCGGATACGAACACCGGGGAGCTGTTTTTT.

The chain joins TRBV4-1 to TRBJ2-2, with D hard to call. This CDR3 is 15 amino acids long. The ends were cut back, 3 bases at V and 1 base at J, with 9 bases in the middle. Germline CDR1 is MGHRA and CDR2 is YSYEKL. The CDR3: CASSQSRKNTGELFF. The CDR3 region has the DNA TGCGCCAGCAGCCAGTCGCGGAAGAACACCGGGGAGCTGTTTTTT.

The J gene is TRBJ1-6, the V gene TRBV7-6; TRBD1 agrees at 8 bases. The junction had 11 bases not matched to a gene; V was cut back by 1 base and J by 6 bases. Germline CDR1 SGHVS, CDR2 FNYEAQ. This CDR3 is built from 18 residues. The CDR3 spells CASSLGPRTGPFNSPLHF. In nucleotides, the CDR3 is TGTGCCAGCAGCTTAGGGCCCCGGACAGGGCCCTTTAATTCACCCCTCCACTTT. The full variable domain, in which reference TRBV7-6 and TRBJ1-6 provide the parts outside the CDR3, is GAGVSQSPRYKVTKRGQDVALRCDPISGHVSLYWYRQALGQGPEFLTYFNYEAQQDKSGLPNDRFSAERPEGSISTLTIQRTEQRDSAMYRCASSLGPRTGPFNSPLHFGNGTRLTVT.

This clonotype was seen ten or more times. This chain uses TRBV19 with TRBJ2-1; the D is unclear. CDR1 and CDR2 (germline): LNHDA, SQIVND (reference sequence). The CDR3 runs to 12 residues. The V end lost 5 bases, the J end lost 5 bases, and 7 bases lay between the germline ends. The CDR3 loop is CASSYDHNEQFF. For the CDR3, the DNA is TGTGCCAGTAGTTACGACCACAATGAGCAGTTCTTC. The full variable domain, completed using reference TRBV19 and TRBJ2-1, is DGGITQSPKYLFRKEGQNVTLSCEQNLNHDAMYWYRQDPGQGLRLIYYSQIVNDFQKGDIAEGYSVSREKKESFPLTVTSAQKNPTAFYLCASSYDHNEQFFGPGTRLTVL.

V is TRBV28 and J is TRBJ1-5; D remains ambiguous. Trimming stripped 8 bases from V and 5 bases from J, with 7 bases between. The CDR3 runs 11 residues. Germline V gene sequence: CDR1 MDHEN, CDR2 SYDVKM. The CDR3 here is CASGPYQPQHF. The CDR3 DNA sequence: TGTGCCAGCGGACCTTATCAGCCCCAGCATTTT.

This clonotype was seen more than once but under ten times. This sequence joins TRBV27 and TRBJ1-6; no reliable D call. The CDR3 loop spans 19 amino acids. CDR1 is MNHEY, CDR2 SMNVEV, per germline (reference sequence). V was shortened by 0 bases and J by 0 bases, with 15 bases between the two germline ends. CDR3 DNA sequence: TGTGCCAGCAGTTTATCTCCCCCCAAGGGCACCTCCTATAATTCACCCCTCCACTTT. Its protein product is CASSLSPPKGTSYNSPLHF.

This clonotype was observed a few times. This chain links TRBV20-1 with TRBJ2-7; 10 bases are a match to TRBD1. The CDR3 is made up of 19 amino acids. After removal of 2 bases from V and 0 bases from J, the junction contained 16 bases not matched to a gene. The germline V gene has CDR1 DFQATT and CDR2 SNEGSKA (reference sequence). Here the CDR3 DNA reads TGCAGTGCTAGACCGCGAACACACCGGGACAGGGGCTTCTCCTACGAGCAGTACGTC. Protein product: CSARPRTHRDRGFSYEQYV.

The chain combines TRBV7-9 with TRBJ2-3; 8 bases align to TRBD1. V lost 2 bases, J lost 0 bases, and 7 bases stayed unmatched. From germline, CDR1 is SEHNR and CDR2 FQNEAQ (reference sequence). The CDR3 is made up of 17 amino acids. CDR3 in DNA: TGTGCCAGCAGCTTACTGAGGACAGGGTCAAGCACAGATACGCAGTATTTT. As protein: CASSLLRTGSSTDTQYF.

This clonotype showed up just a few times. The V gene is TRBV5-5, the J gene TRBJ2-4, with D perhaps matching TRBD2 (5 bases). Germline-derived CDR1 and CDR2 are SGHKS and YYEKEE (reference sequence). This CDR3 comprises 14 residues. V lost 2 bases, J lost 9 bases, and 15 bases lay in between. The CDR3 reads CASSFIGPRGIQYF. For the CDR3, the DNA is TGTGCCAGCAGCTTTATAGGGCCCCGGGGCATTCAGTACTTC.

The CDR3 bases are TGTGCCTGGAGTCGTGGAAACACCATATATTTT. Its translation: CAWSRGNTIYF. V is TRBV30 and J is TRBJ1-3; D call uncertain. Per the germline V gene, CDR1 is GTSNPN and CDR2 is SVGIG (reference sequence). This CDR3 spans 11 amino acids. Trimming removed 2 bases at V and 3 bases at J, with 2 bases between.

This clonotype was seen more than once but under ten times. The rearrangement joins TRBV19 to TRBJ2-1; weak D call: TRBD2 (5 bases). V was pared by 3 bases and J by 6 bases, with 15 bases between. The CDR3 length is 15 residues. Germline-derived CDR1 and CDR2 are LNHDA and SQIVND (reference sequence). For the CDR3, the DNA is TGTGCCAGTAGTATTTTGGGCGGGTTGGGCAATGAGCAGTTCTTC. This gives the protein CASSILGGLGNEQFF.

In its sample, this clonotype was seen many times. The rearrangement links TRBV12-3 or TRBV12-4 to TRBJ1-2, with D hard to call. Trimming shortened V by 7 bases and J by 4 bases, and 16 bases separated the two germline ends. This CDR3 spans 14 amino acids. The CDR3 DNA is TGTGCCAGCACCATGGAATCCGCAAGCTATGGCTACACCTTC. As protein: CASTMESASYGYTF.

This chain's CDR3 is CASSQARVRGYNSPLHF. In nucleotides, the CDR3 is TGTGCCAGCAGCCAGGCCAGGGTTAGGGGTTATAATTCACCCCTCCACTTT. The J gene is TRBJ1-6, the V gene TRBV3-1; maybe TRBD1 (5 bases). The CDR3 covers 17 residues. Germline CDR1 and CDR2: LGHDT and YNNKEL (reference sequence). V lost 3 bases, J lost 4 bases, and 16 bases lay in between.

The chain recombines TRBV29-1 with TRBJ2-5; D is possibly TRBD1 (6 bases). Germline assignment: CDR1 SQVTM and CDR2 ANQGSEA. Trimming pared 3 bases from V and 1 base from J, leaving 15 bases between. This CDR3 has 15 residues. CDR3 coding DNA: TGCAGCGTTGAGCCCCACGGGACATCCCAAGAGACCCAGTACTTC. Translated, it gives CSVEPHGTSQETQYF.

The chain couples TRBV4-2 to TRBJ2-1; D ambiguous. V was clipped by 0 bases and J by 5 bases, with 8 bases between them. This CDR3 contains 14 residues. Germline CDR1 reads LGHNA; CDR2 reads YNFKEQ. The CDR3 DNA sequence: TGTGCCAGCAGCCAAGATACGGGCAACAATGAGCAGTTCTTC. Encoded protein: CASSQDTGNNEQFF.

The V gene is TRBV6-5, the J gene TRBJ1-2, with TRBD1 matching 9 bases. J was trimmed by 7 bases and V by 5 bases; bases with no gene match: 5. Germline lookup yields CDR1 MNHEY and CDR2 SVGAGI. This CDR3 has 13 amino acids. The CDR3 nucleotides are TGTGCCAGCAGTACAACAGGGGGCGGTGGCTACACCTTC. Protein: CASSTTGGGGYTF.

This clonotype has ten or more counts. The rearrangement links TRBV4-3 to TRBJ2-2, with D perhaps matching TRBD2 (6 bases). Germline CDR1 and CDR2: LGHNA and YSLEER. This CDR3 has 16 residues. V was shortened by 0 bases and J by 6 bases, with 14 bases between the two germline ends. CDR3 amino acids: CASSQELAEIPGELFF. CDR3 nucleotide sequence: TGCGCCAGCAGCCAAGAACTAGCCGAGATTCCCGGGGAGCTGTTTTTT.

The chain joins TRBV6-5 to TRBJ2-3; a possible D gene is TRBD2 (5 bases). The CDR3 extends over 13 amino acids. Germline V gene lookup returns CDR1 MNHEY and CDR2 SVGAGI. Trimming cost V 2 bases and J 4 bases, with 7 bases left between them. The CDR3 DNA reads TGTGCCAGCAGTTACCGGGATTCAGATACGCAGTATTTT. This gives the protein CASSYRDSDTQYF.

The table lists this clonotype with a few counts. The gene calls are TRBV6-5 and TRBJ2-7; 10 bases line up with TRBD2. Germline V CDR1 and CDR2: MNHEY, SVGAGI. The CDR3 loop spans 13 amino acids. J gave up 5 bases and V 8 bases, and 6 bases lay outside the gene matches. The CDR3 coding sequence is TGTGCCAGCGGACTAGCGGTAATCCACGAGCAGTACTTC. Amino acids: CASGLAVIHEQYF.

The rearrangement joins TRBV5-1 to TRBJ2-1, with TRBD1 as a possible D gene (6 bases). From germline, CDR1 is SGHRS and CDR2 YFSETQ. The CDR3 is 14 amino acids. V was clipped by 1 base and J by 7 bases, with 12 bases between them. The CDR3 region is CASSLSGRGNEQFF. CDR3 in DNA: TGCGCCAGCAGCTTGTCCGGCAGGGGTAATGAGCAGTTCTTC. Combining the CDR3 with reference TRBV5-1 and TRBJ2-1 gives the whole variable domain KAGVTQTPRYLIKTRGQQVTLSCSPISGHRSVSWYQQTPGQGLQFLFEYFSETQRNKGNFPGRFSGRQFSNSRSEMNVSTLELGDSALYLCASSLSGRGNEQFFGPGTRLTVL.

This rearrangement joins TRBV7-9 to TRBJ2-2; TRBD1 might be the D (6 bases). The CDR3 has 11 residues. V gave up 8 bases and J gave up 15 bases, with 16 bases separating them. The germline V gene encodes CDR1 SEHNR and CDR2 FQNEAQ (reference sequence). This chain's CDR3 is CASHPSGALFF. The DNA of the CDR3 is TGTGCCAGCCACCCTTCAGGGGCGTTGTTTTTT. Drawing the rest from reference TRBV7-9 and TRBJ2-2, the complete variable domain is DTGVSQNPRHKITKRGQNVTFRCDPISEHNRLYWYRQTLGQGPEFLTYFQNEAQLEKSRLLSDRFSAERPKGSFSTLEIQRTEQGDSAMYLCASHPSGALFFGEGSRLTVL.

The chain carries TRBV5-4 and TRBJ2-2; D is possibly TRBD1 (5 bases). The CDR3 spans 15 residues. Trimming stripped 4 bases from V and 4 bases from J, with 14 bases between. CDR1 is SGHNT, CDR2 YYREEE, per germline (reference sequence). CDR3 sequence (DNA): TGTGCCAGCAGCCTGACCTCAGGGTTCACCGGGGAGCTGTTTTTT. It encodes CASSLTSGFTGELFF. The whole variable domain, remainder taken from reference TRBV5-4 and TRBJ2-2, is ETGVTQSPTHLIKTRGQQVTLRCSSQSGHNTVSWYQQALGQGPQFIFQYYREEENGRGNFPPRFSGLQFPNYSSELNVNALELDDSALYLCASSLTSGFTGELFFGEGSRLTVL.

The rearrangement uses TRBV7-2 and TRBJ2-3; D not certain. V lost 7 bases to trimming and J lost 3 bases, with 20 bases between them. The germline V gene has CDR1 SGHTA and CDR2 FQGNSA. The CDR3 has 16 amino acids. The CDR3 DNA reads TGTGCCAGCACTGAAGGGTGGGGTGTAGGGACAGATACGCAGTATTTT. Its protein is CASTEGWGVGTDTQYF.

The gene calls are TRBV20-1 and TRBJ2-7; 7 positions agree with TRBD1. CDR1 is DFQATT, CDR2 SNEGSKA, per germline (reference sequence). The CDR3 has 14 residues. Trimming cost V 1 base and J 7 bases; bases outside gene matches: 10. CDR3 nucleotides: TGCAGTGCTAGAGGGACAGGAGTTGGATGGGAGCAGTACTTC. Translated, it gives CSARGTGVGWEQYF.

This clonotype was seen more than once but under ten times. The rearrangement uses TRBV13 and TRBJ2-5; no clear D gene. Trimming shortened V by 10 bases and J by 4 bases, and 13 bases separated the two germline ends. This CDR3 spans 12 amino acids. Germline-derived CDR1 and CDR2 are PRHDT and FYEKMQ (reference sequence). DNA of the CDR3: TGTGCCACAGGAAGGGTCGTAGAGACCCAGTACTTC. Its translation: CATGRVVETQYF.

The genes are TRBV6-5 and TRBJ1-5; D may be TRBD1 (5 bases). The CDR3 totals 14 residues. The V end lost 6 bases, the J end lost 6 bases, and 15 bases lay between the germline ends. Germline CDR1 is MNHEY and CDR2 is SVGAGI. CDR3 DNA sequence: TGTGCCAGCAGGAACCGTGGGGGTGGTCAGCCCCAGCATTTT. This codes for CASRNRGGGQPQHF.

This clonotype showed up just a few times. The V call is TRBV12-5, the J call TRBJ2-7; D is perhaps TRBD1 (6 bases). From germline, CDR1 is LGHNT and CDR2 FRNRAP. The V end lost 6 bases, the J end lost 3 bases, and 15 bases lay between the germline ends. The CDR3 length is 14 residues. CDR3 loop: CASGPGHDYYEQYV. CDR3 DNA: TGTGCTAGTGGCCCGGGACACGATTACTACGAGCAGTACGTC.

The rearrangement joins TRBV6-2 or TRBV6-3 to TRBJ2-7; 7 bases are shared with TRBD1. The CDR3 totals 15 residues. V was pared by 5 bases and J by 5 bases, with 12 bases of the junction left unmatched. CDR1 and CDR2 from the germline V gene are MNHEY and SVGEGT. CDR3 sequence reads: CASSPVDREYDEQYF. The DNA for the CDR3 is TGTGCCAGCAGTCCAGTTGACAGGGAATACGACGAGCAGTACTTC.

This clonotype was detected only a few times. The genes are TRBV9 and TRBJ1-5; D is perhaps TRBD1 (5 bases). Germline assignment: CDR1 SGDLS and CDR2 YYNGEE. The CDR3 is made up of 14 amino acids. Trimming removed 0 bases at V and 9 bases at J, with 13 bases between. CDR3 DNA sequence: TGTGCCAGCAGCGTAGGGGGGGGAACGTGGCCCCAGCATTTT. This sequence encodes CASSVGGGTWPQHF.

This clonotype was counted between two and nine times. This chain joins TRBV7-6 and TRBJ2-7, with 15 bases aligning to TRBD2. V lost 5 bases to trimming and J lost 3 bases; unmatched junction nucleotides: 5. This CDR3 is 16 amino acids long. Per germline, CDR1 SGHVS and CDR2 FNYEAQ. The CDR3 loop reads CASSEGTSGGIYEQYF. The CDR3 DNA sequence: TGTGCCAGCAGCGAGGGGACTAGCGGGGGGATCTACGAGCAGTACTTC.

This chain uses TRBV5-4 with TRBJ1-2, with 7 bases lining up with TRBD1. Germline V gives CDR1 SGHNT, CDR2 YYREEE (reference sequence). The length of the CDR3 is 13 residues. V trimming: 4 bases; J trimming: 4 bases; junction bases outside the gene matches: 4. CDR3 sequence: CASSAGTAYGYTF. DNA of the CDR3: TGTGCCAGCAGCGCCGGGACAGCCTATGGCTACACCTTC. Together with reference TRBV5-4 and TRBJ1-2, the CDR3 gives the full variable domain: ETGVTQSPTHLIKTRGQQVTLRCSSQSGHNTVSWYQQALGQGPQFIFQYYREEENGRGNFPPRFSGLQFPNYSSELNVNALELDDSALYLCASSAGTAYGYTFGSGTRLTVV.